This T cell receptor beta chain appears in the sequencing data of a study of shared clonotypes between healthy human individuals. Whole-study context: Three plates were used per donor for CD4 naive, three for CD4 memory, two for CD8 naive and one for CD8 memory.

The authors divided CD4+ cells into CD45RA+ naive and CD45RA-negative memory subsets. Profiling relied on immunoSEQ multiplex PCR, and the TCRdb table lists in-frame clones only, not all of them. The sample contains some 500,000 clones, roughly 95% of which appear only once. Comment on this clone: Antigen unknown.

Study-level points and caveats: Approximately 4.5% was the fraction of naive CD4 clonotypes found shared across a few donors. Lower generation probabilities were found for non-shared clonotypes than for those shared by all four donors.

CDR1 MGHDK and CDR2 SYGVNS come from the germline V gene. V gave up 4 bases and J gave up 0 bases, with 3 bases separating them. This CDR3 has 13 residues. The specimen sequenced was naive CD4+ T cells sorted from blood. Subset denoted: CD45RA+ positively selected. V is TRBV25-1 and J is TRBJ2-2; D remains unclear. This TCR derives from a woman in her twenties or thirties in good health. CDR3 loop: CASSGTNTGELFF. CDR3 coding DNA: TGTGCCAGCAGTGGTACGAACACCGGGGAGCTGTTTTTT. The full variable domain, with the rest looked up from reference TRBV25-1 and TRBJ2-2, is EADIYQTPRYLVIGTGKKITLECSQTMGHDKMYWYQQDPGMELHLIHYSYGVNSTEKGDLSSESTVSRIRTEHFPLTLESARPSHTSQYLCASSGTNTGELFFGEGSRLTVL.